A selection of T cell receptor beta chains follows, all from one sample in a study of PD-L1 blockade in urothelial cancer. The table came from immunoSEQ multiplex PCR; TCRdb's copy has only in-frame clones and leaves some out. The sample has roughly 77,000 clones, less than 90% seen once. The source was PBMCs, collected around atezolizumab (anti-PD-L1) treatment. The receptors derive from a woman in her 70s with urothelial cancer. Both conserved end residues are part of each CDR3. The D gene is left open where the match is weak. Expanded clones are given a class, and other clones once, few, many or no size at all.

>TRBV28|TRBJ2-7|TRBD1|NA
CASSWDRGMKLYEQYF
TGTGCCAGCAGTTGGGACAGGGGCATGAAACTCTACGAGCAGTACTTC
>TRBV27|TRBJ2-2|TRBD1|NA
CASSLRGQVGNTGELFF
TGTGCCAGCAGTTTAAGAGGACAGGTCGGGAACACCGGGGAGCTGTTTTTT
>TRBV27|TRBJ2-3|TRBD2|NA
CASRKAGGADTQYF
TGTGCCAGCAGAAAAGCGGGAGGGGCAGATACGCAGTATTTT
>TRBV2|TRBJ1-1|NA|NA
CASSADTNTEAFF
TGTGCCAGCAGTGCGGACACGAACACTGAAGCTTTCTTT
>TRBV21-1|TRBJ1-1|NA|NA
CASNRTENTEAFF
TGTGCCAGCAACAGAACAGAGAACACTGAAGCTTTCTTT
>TRBV29-1|TRBJ1-1|NA|NA
CSVGPSGSPTEAFF
TGCAGCGTTGGGCCTTCCGGGAGTCCCACTGAAGCTTTCTTT
>TRBV6-1|TRBJ2-1|TRBD1|NA
CASSFAGTDYNEQFF
TGTGCCAGCAGTTTTGCCGGGACAGATTACAATGAGCAGTTCTTC
>TRBV11-1|TRBJ2-7|TRBD1|NA
CASSRTGVSYEQYF
TGTGCCAGCAGCCGGACAGGGGTTTCCTACGAGCAGTACTTC
>TRBV7-2|TRBJ2-7|NA|NA
CASSSPLTYEQYF
TGTGCCAGCAGCTCCCCTTTAACCTACGAGCAGTACTTC
>TRBV30|TRBJ2-7|TRBD2|NA
CAWSDPRGGEQYF
TGTGCCTGGAGCGACCCCCGGGGGGGCGAGCAGTACTTC
>TRBV4-1|TRBJ2-7|NA|NA
CASSQTGELPYEQYF
TGCGCCAGCAGCCAAACGGGGGAGTTACCCTACGAGCAGTACTTC
>TRBV6-5|TRBJ2-7|NA|NA
CASSREARYEQYF
TGTGCCAGCAGCCGCGAGGCCCGCTACGAGCAGTACTTC
>TRBV5-1|TRBJ2-7|NA|NA
CASSLLWRGSAYEQYF
TGCGCCAGCAGCTTGTTATGGCGGGGCTCAGCCTACGAGCAGTACTTC
>TRBV5-6|TRBJ2-1|TRBD2|NA
CASSLAVAGVGDEQFF
TGTGCCAGCAGCTTGGCCGTAGCGGGGGTTGGGGATGAGCAGTTCTTC
>TRBV9|TRBJ2-4|NA|NA
CASSVGGAIAKNIQYF
TGTGCCAGCAGCGTAGGAGGAGCTATAGCCAAAAACATTCAGTACTTC
>TRBV27|TRBJ2-1|TRBD2|NA
CASTLSGGAGNEQFF
TGTGCCAGCACCCTAAGCGGGGGGGCGGGAAATGAGCAGTTCTTC
>TRBV6-5|TRBJ2-7|TRBD1|NA
CASSRGIDEQYF
TGTGCCAGCAGCAGGGGGATCGACGAGCAGTACTTC
>TRBV4-2|TRBJ2-1|TRBD2|once
CASSPRLAGNNEQFF
TGTGCCAGCAGCCCGAGACTAGCGGGGAACAATGAGCAGTTCTTC
>TRBV4-3|TRBJ2-1|NA|few
CASSQEGQYNEQFF
TGCGCCAGCAGCCAAGAAGGACAGTACAATGAGCAGTTCTTC
>TRBV5-4|TRBJ2-7|TRBD2|NA
CASSRQGLAGGYEQYF
TGTGCCAGCAGCCGACAGGGACTTGCGGGAGGGTACGAGCAGTACTTC
>TRBV6-1|TRBJ2-5|NA|NA
CASFAGGEKETQYF
TGTGCCAGCTTTGCGGGTGGGGAGAAGGAGACCCAGTACTTC
>TRBV28|TRBJ2-3|TRBD1|once
CATLTGSSSTDTQYF
TGTGCCACCCTGACAGGGAGCTCTAGCACAGATACGCAGTATTTT
>TRBV10-3|TRBJ2-3|NA|NA
CATTATGDTDTQYF
TGTGCCACCACCGCTACAGGAGACACAGATACGCAGTATTTT
>TRBV14|TRBJ2-2|TRBD2|NA
CASSQGRLAGTGELFF
TGTGCCAGCAGCCAAGGGAGACTAGCGGGTACCGGGGAGCTGTTTTTT
>TRBV29-1|TRBJ2-5|TRBD1|NA
CSVEGTGGWETQYF
TGCAGCGTTGAAGGGACAGGGGGCTGGGAGACCCAGTACTTC
>TRBV5-4|TRBJ2-1|TRBD2|NA
CASSLRREDRNNEQFF
TGTGCCAGCAGCTTGAGGCGGGAGGATAGAAACAATGAGCAGTTCTTC
>TRBV5-1|TRBJ2-3|NA|NA
CASSFSGSTDTQYF
TGCGCCAGCAGCTTCTCGGGGAGCACAGATACGCAGTATTTT
>TRBV27|TRBJ1-1|NA|NA
CASSLDRYISEAFF
TGTGCCAGCAGTCTTGACAGGTATATCTCTGAAGCTTTCTTT
>TRBV18|TRBJ1-5|TRBD1|NA
CASSPNGQGDQPQHF
TGTGCCAGCTCACCAAACGGACAGGGTGATCAGCCCCAGCATTTT
>TRBV9|TRBJ2-2|NA|NA
CASSVDPTNTGELFF
TGTGCCAGCAGCGTAGATCCTACCAACACCGGGGAGCTGTTTTTT
>TRBV10-3|TRBJ1-5|TRBD1|NA
CAIKAPGGNQPQHF
TGTGCCATCAAGGCCCCAGGGGGGAATCAGCCCCAGCATTTT
>TRBV11-2|TRBJ2-7|NA|NA
CASREELLRSSYEQYF
TGTGCCAGCAGGGAGGAATTACTAAGGAGCTCCTACGAGCAGTACTTC
>TRBV7-8|TRBJ1-1|TRBD1|NA
CASSFTGGEAEAFF
TGTGCCAGCAGCTTTACAGGGGGGGAGGCTGAAGCTTTCTTT
>TRBV19|TRBJ1-2|NA|few
CASSAQGGLDGYTF
TGTGCCAGTAGTGCCCAGGGAGGGCTGGATGGCTACACCTTC
>TRBV10-2|TRBJ1-2|NA|few
CASSPQGGYGYGYTF
TGCGCCAGCAGCCCACAGGGCGGCTACGGCTATGGCTACACCTTC
>TRBV25-1|TRBJ1-1|NA|NA
CASSLLMNTEAFF
TGTGCCAGCAGTCTTCTTATGAACACTGAAGCTTTCTTT
>TRBV30|TRBJ2-1|TRBD2|NA
CAWSRGGYEQFF
TGTGCCTGGAGTCGGGGGGGGTATGAGCAGTTCTTC
>TRBV11-2|TRBJ2-6|TRBD1|once
CASSLQGAAGANVLTF
TGTGCCAGCAGCTTACAGGGGGCGGCTGGGGCCAACGTCCTGACTTTC
>TRBV19|TRBJ1-2|NA|once
CASSSAGLGYGYTF
TGTGCCAGTAGCTCCGCGGGTCTCGGCTATGGCTACACCTTC
>TRBV18|TRBJ1-2|TRBD1|NA
CASSHRQGEDGYTF
TGTGCCAGCTCACACAGACAGGGAGAAGATGGCTACACCTTC
>TRBV7-3|TRBJ2-1|TRBD2|NA
CASSIGTSGNNEQFF
TGTGCCAGCAGCATCGGGACTAGCGGCAACAATGAGCAGTTCTTC
>TRBV28|TRBJ2-7|TRBD2|NA
CASSLYGTSGSYEQYF
TGTGCCAGCAGTTTATACGGGACTAGCGGTTCCTACGAGCAGTACTTC
>TRBV7-2|TRBJ2-1|NA|once
CASSLVYSASSYNEQFF
TGTGCCAGCAGCTTAGTTTATTCGGCTAGCTCCTACAATGAGCAGTTCTTC
>TRBV19|TRBJ2-7|TRBD2|once
CASRKTSGRAYEQYF
TGTGCCAGTAGAAAGACTAGCGGGAGGGCCTACGAGCAGTACTTC
>TRBV9|TRBJ2-7|TRBD2|NA
CGPQKTSAYEQYF
TGTGGTCCCCAAAAGACTAGCGCCTACGAGCAGTACTTC
>TRBV6-1|TRBJ1-1|NA|medium-sized
CASSEIQGTTEAFF
TGTGCCAGCAGTGAAATTCAGGGAACCACTGAAGCTTTCTTT
>TRBV7-2|TRBJ2-7|TRBD2|NA
CASSVTSGSSYEQYF
TGTGCCAGCAGCGTCACTAGCGGGAGCTCCTACGAGCAGTACTTC
>TRBV5-1|TRBJ2-1|TRBD2|NA
CASSYLAGEGHEQFF
TGCGCCAGCAGCTACCTAGCGGGAGAAGGTCATGAGCAGTTCTTC
>TRBV9|TRBJ2-2|NA|NA
CASSASRRTANTGELFF
TGTGCCAGCAGCGCCTCCAGGAGGACAGCAAACACCGGGGAGCTGTTTTTT
>TRBV10-3|TRBJ1-1|NA|NA
CAISVEGSNTEAFF
TGTGCCATCAGTGTGGAGGGGTCAAACACTGAAGCTTTCTTT
>TRBV6-1|TRBJ1-2|NA|NA
CASSTRQPNYGYTF
TGTGCCAGCAGTACAAGACAGCCTAACTATGGCTACACCTTC
>TRBV4-1|TRBJ2-2|NA|NA
CASRVGLSNTGELFF
TGCGCCAGCAGGGTGGGGCTTTCGAACACCGGGGAGCTGTTTTTT
>TRBV10-2|TRBJ1-4|TRBD1|NA
CASRETGNNEKLFF
TGCGCCAGCAGGGAGACAGGGAATAATGAAAAACTGTTTTTT
>TRBV6-5|TRBJ1-1|TRBD1|once
CASSARTGNTEAFF
TGTGCCAGCAGCGCCCGGACAGGGAACACTGAAGCTTTCTTT
>TRBV7-7|TRBJ2-1|TRBD1|NA
CASSPGTGNEQFF
TGTGCCAGCAGCCCCGGGACAGGGAATGAGCAGTTCTTC